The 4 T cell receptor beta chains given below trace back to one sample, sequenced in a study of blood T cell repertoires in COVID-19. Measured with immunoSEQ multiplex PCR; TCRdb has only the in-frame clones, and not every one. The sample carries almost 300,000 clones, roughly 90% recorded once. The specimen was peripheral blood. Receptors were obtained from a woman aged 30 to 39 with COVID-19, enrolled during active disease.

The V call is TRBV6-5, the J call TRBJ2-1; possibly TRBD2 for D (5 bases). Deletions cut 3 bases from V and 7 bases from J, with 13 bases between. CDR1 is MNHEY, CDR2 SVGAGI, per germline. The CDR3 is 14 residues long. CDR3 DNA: TGTGCCAGCAGTTATGGCGGGCCGAGGAATGAGCAGTTCTTC. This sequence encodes CASSYGGPRNEQFF.

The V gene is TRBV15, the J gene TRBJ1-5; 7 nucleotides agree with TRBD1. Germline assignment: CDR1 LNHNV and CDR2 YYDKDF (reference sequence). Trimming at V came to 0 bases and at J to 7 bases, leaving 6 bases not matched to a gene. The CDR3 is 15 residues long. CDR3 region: CATSRDSGRGQPQHF. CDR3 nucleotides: TGTGCCACCAGCAGAGATTCGGGCAGGGGGCAGCCCCAGCATTTT.

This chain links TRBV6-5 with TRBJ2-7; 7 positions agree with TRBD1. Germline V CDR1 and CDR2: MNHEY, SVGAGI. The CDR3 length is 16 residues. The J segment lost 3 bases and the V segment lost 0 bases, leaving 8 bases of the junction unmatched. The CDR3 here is CASSYSIQGKRYEQYF. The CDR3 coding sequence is TGTGCCAGCAGTTACTCCATACAGGGGAAACGCTACGAGCAGTACTTC.

This chain's CDR3 is CASSRGGHTEAFF. The CDR3 DNA is TGTGCCAGCAGCCGGGGGGGTCACACTGAAGCTTTCTTT. The chain is built from TRBV11-3 and TRBJ1-1, with D possibly being TRBD1 (5 bases). This CDR3 comprises 13 residues. V was trimmed by 5 bases and J by 3 bases, leaving 10 bases between them. From germline, CDR1 is SGHNT and CDR2 YENEEA.